The rows below give T cell receptor beta chains drawn from one sample of a study of shared clonotypes between healthy human individuals. Some clones are missing from TCRdb's copy, which holds only in-frame ones; the method was immunoSEQ multiplex PCR. In the table there are some 680,000 clones, around four fifths of which are singletons. The sample was memory CD4+ T cells sorted from blood. Receptor source: a woman aged 30 to 39 in good health. CDR3s include the opening cysteine and the closing phenylalanine or tryptophan. A D gene is named only where the DNA matches it firmly. Clone size, where shown, is once, few, many, or a class for clones that have expanded.

j_gene: TRBJ2-7
d_gene: NA
abundance: NA
v_gene: TRBV7-9
CDR3nt: TGTGCCAGCAGCATAGGGGTCCGGGGGAGCTCCTACGAGCAGTACTTC
CDR3aa: CASSIGVRGSSYEQYF

j_gene: TRBJ1-2
d_gene: NA
abundance: NA
v_gene: TRBV27
CDR3nt: TGTGCCAGCAGTCACAGGTTGTTCTATGGCTACACCTTC
CDR3aa: CASSHRLFYGYTF

j_gene: TRBJ2-5
d_gene: TRBD1
abundance: once
v_gene: TRBV6-5
CDR3nt: TGTGCCAGCAGTCTACAGGGGGCCGGAGAGACCCAGTACTTC
CDR3aa: CASSLQGAGETQYF

j_gene: TRBJ1-3
d_gene: NA
abundance: NA
v_gene: TRBV19
CDR3nt: TGTGCCAGTAGCAACCGGTGGGGCGCTGGAAACACCATATATTTT
CDR3aa: CASSNRWGAGNTIYF

j_gene: TRBJ1-3
d_gene: TRBD1
abundance: NA
v_gene: TRBV18
CDR3nt: TGTGCCAGCTCACCGGGACAGCTAGACACCATATATTTT
CDR3aa: CASSPGQLDTIYF

j_gene: TRBJ1-3
d_gene: NA
abundance: NA
v_gene: TRBV28
CDR3nt: TGTGCCAGCAGACTGGCGGCTGGAAACACCATATATTTT
CDR3aa: CASRLAAGNTIYF

j_gene: TRBJ2-7
d_gene: TRBD2
abundance: NA
v_gene: TRBV18
CDR3nt: TGTGCCAGCTCACCAAGGCGGGAGGGCTTTTACGAGCAGTACTTC
CDR3aa: CASSPRREGFYEQYF

j_gene: TRBJ2-3
d_gene: TRBD2
abundance: few
v_gene: TRBV9
CDR3nt: TGTGCCAGCAGCCTAGGGACTAGCGGGCTCACAGATACGCAGTATTTT
CDR3aa: CASSLGTSGLTDTQYF

j_gene: TRBJ2-1
d_gene: TRBD1
abundance: NA
v_gene: TRBV19
CDR3nt: TGTGCCAGTAGTATAGGAGGTCCGGGACAGGTTTTTTACAATGAGCAGTTCTTC
CDR3aa: CASSIGGPGQVFYNEQFF

j_gene: TRBJ2-2
d_gene: TRBD1
abundance: NA
v_gene: TRBV7-3
CDR3nt: TGTGCCAGCAGCGCGACAGGGGGAAACACCGGGGAGCTGTTTTTT
CDR3aa: CASSATGGNTGELFF

j_gene: TRBJ2-1
d_gene: NA
abundance: NA
v_gene: TRBV7-2
CDR3nt: TGTGCCAGCAGCTTATGGGGCTCCGCCTACAATGAGCAGTTCTTC
CDR3aa: CASSLWGSAYNEQFF

j_gene: TRBJ1-2
d_gene: NA
abundance: once
v_gene: TRBV5-1
CDR3nt: TGCGCCAGCAGTCCCGACATGGGCTATGGCTACACCTTC
CDR3aa: CASSPDMGYGYTF

j_gene: TRBJ1-5
d_gene: NA
abundance: NA
v_gene: TRBV4-1
CDR3nt: TGCGCCAGCAGCCAAGATCAAGTAGGGGTATTTGGCAATCAGCCCCAGCATTTT
CDR3aa: CASSQDQVGVFGNQPQHF

j_gene: TRBJ1-2
d_gene: TRBD1
abundance: NA
v_gene: TRBV27
CDR3nt: TGTGCCAGCACCAGCGGACAGGGCTATGGCTACACCTTC
CDR3aa: CASTSGQGYGYTF

j_gene: TRBJ1-4
d_gene: NA
abundance: NA
v_gene: TRBV5-1
CDR3nt: TGCGCCAGCAGGGCATTAGCTGGTGAAAAACTGTTTTTT
CDR3aa: CASRALAGEKLFF

j_gene: TRBJ2-5
d_gene: TRBD1
abundance: NA
v_gene: TRBV29-1
CDR3nt: TGCAGCGTTGGACAGGGGGAAGAGACCCAGTACTTC
CDR3aa: CSVGQGEETQYF

j_gene: TRBJ2-1
d_gene: TRBD2
abundance: once
v_gene: TRBV7-3
CDR3nt: TGTGCCAGCAGCTTAGTGTTAGCGGGAGTTTCCCGACACAATGAGCAGTTCTTC
CDR3aa: CASSLVLAGVSRHNEQFF

j_gene: TRBJ2-7
d_gene: NA
abundance: few
v_gene: TRBV11-3
CDR3nt: TGTGCCAGCAGCTACCCCCCCATTTCCGCTGAATCCTACGAGCAGTACTTC
CDR3aa: CASSYPPISAESYEQYF

j_gene: TRBJ2-3
d_gene: NA
abundance: NA
v_gene: TRBV4-1
CDR3nt: TGCGCCAGCAGCCAAGATCGGGGGTACACAGATACGCAGTATTTT
CDR3aa: CASSQDRGYTDTQYF

j_gene: TRBJ2-7
d_gene: NA
abundance: NA
v_gene: TRBV30
CDR3nt: TGTGCCTGGAACCGGGCCTCGGGAGAGCAGTACTTC
CDR3aa: CAWNRASGEQYF

j_gene: TRBJ2-5
d_gene: NA
abundance: NA
v_gene: TRBV6-1
CDR3nt: TGTGCCAGCATCGTGGGGGGCCAAAAGGGGACCCAGTACTTC
CDR3aa: CASIVGGQKGTQYF

j_gene: TRBJ1-1
d_gene: NA
abundance: NA
v_gene: TRBV9
CDR3nt: TGTGCCAGCAGCGTCGGAGCATCTAACACTGAAGCTTTCTTT
CDR3aa: CASSVGASNTEAFF

j_gene: TRBJ1-1
d_gene: TRBD1
abundance: NA
v_gene: TRBV18
CDR3nt: TGTGCCAGCTCAGAGAGGACAGGGCCCAACACTGAAGCTTTCTTT
CDR3aa: CASSERTGPNTEAFF

j_gene: TRBJ2-7
d_gene: TRBD2
abundance: NA
v_gene: TRBV19
CDR3nt: TGTGCCAGTAGTTCGCGACTAGCGGGAGAGTTCGGGTACGAGCAGTACTTC
CDR3aa: CASSSRLAGEFGYEQYF

j_gene: TRBJ2-2
d_gene: NA
abundance: NA
v_gene: TRBV4-2
CDR3nt: TGTGCCAGCAGCCCTCTTAAGGGTACGAACACCGGGGAGCTGTTTTTT
CDR3aa: CASSPLKGTNTGELFF

j_gene: TRBJ2-6
d_gene: NA
abundance: NA
v_gene: TRBV19
CDR3nt: TGTGCCAGTAGTATAGATCCTCGGGGGACAATTGGGGCCAACGTCCTGACTTTC
CDR3aa: CASSIDPRGTIGANVLTF

j_gene: TRBJ2-1
d_gene: TRBD2
abundance: NA
v_gene: TRBV12-5
CDR3nt: TGTGCTAGTGGTTTGGTATTAGCGGGAGGTCTGGGTGAGCAGTTCTTC
CDR3aa: CASGLVLAGGLGEQFF

j_gene: TRBJ2-1
d_gene: NA
abundance: NA
v_gene: TRBV19
CDR3nt: TGTGCCAGTAGTATTATGGCGACCTCCTACAATGAGCAGTTCTTC
CDR3aa: CASSIMATSYNEQFF

j_gene: TRBJ2-1
d_gene: TRBD1
abundance: NA
v_gene: TRBV27
CDR3nt: TGTGCCAGCAGCAACAGGGGGCGCGGTGAGCAGTTCTTC
CDR3aa: CASSNRGRGEQFF

j_gene: TRBJ2-1
d_gene: TRBD2
abundance: NA
v_gene: TRBV2
CDR3nt: TGTGCCAGCACGCGGAGCGGGAGAATCCAGTTCTTC
CDR3aa: CASTRSGRIQFF

j_gene: TRBJ2-6
d_gene: NA
abundance: NA
v_gene: TRBV19
CDR3nt: TGTGCCAGTAGTCTCCGACAGGGGACTAGGTCTGGGGCCAACGTCCTGACTTTC
CDR3aa: CASSLRQGTRSGANVLTF

j_gene: TRBJ2-3
d_gene: NA
abundance: NA
v_gene: TRBV7-6
CDR3nt: TGTGCCAGCAGCCCAGGCACAGATACGCAGTATTTT
CDR3aa: CASSPGTDTQYF

j_gene: TRBJ2-1
d_gene: NA
abundance: NA
v_gene: TRBV11-3
CDR3nt: TGTGCCAGCAGCTTAGCGGTCAGGGGAAGGTACAATGAGCAGTTCTTC
CDR3aa: CASSLAVRGRYNEQFF

j_gene: TRBJ2-1
d_gene: TRBD2
abundance: few
v_gene: TRBV7-3
CDR3nt: TGTGCCAGCAGCGCGGGACTAGCGGGAGGTTTGGATGAGCAGTTCTTC
CDR3aa: CASSAGLAGGLDEQFF

j_gene: TRBJ1-2
d_gene: NA
abundance: NA
v_gene: TRBV7-9
CDR3nt: TGTGCCAGCAGCTTAGGCGGGCATAATAACTATGGCTACACCTTC
CDR3aa: CASSLGGHNNYGYTF

j_gene: TRBJ2-1
d_gene: TRBD1
abundance: few
v_gene: TRBV6-1
CDR3nt: TGTGCCAGCAGTCGACAGGGGCGGAACGATGAGCAGTTCTTC
CDR3aa: CASSRQGRNDEQFF

j_gene: TRBJ1-1
d_gene: TRBD1
abundance: NA
v_gene: TRBV7-9
CDR3nt: TGTGCCAGCAGCCCAGGGACAGGGAGGGACACTGAAGCTTTCTTT
CDR3aa: CASSPGTGRDTEAFF

j_gene: TRBJ2-3
d_gene: NA
abundance: NA
v_gene: TRBV7-6
CDR3nt: TGTGCCAGCAGCTTATCCTCCGATACGCAGTATTTT
CDR3aa: CASSLSSDTQYF

j_gene: TRBJ1-1
d_gene: NA
abundance: NA
v_gene: TRBV29-1
CDR3nt: TGCAGCGTTGTGGGGGGCGCTGAAGCTTTCTTT
CDR3aa: CSVVGGAEAFF

j_gene: TRBJ2-3
d_gene: NA
abundance: NA
v_gene: TRBV27
CDR3nt: TGTGCCAGCGGTAGCGCCAGCACAGATACGCAGTATTTT
CDR3aa: CASGSASTDTQYF

j_gene: TRBJ2-3
d_gene: NA
abundance: NA
v_gene: TRBV7-2
CDR3nt: TGTGCCAGCAGCCCCCTACTAGCACGAAGCACAGATACGCAGTATTTT
CDR3aa: CASSPLLARSTDTQYF

j_gene: TRBJ2-1
d_gene: NA
abundance: NA
v_gene: TRBV7-2
CDR3nt: TGTGCCAGCAGCTTGGCGCAGGGGGGCTACAATGAGCAGTTCTTC
CDR3aa: CASSLAQGGYNEQFF

j_gene: TRBJ2-7
d_gene: NA
abundance: many
v_gene: TRBV18
CDR3nt: TGTGCCAGCTCAGCGAACTCCTACGAGCAGTACTTC
CDR3aa: CASSANSYEQYF

j_gene: TRBJ1-4
d_gene: NA
abundance: many
v_gene: TRBV6-1
CDR3nt: TGTGCCAGCAGTGATATTGGAGTTAATGAAAAACTGTTTTTT
CDR3aa: CASSDIGVNEKLFF

j_gene: TRBJ2-2
d_gene: NA
abundance: NA
v_gene: TRBV7-2
CDR3nt: TGTGCCAGCAGTTTTTACACCGGGGAGCTGTTTTTT
CDR3aa: CASSFYTGELFF

j_gene: TRBJ2-1
d_gene: TRBD1
abundance: NA
v_gene: TRBV19
CDR3nt: TGTGCCAGTACCCCGGACAGGAGCTCCTACAATGAGCAGTTCTTC
CDR3aa: CASTPDRSSYNEQFF

j_gene: TRBJ2-7
d_gene: TRBD1
abundance: NA
v_gene: TRBV19
CDR3nt: TGTGCCAGTAGTAGACAAGGGACAGATTCCTACGAGCAGTACTTC
CDR3aa: CASSRQGTDSYEQYF

j_gene: TRBJ2-7
d_gene: NA
abundance: few
v_gene: TRBV25-1
CDR3nt: TGTGCCGGAAACTACGAGCAGTACTTC
CDR3aa: CAGNYEQYF

j_gene: TRBJ1-2
d_gene: NA
abundance: NA
v_gene: TRBV19
CDR3nt: TGTGCCAGTAGTATAGCCCTCCAGGCCGCGAACTATGGCTACACCTTC
CDR3aa: CASSIALQAANYGYTF

j_gene: TRBJ2-1
d_gene: NA
abundance: NA
v_gene: TRBV5-1
CDR3nt: TGCGCCAGCAGCTTGGAATCGGGAGTCAATGAGCAGTTCTTC
CDR3aa: CASSLESGVNEQFF

j_gene: TRBJ2-3
d_gene: TRBD2
abundance: NA
v_gene: TRBV30
CDR3nt: TGTGCCTGGAGTGCAGGACTAGGGCTTATAGGGGATACGCAGTATTTT
CDR3aa: CAWSAGLGLIGDTQYF

j_gene: TRBJ1-4
d_gene: TRBD1
abundance: many
v_gene: TRBV6-1
CDR3nt: TGTGCCAGCAACCGGGACAGGGGGCAGGAAAAACTGTTTTTT
CDR3aa: CASNRDRGQEKLFF

j_gene: TRBJ1-1
d_gene: NA
abundance: few
v_gene: TRBV29-1
CDR3nt: TGCAGCGTTGAACGTACAGGGAATTGGAACACTGAAGCTTTCTTT
CDR3aa: CSVERTGNWNTEAFF

j_gene: TRBJ2-7
d_gene: NA
abundance: NA
v_gene: TRBV5-1
CDR3nt: TGCGCCAGCAGCTACGGGGGACCGGACAGGCCACACTACGAGCAGTACTTC
CDR3aa: CASSYGGPDRPHYEQYF

j_gene: TRBJ2-1
d_gene: NA
abundance: NA
v_gene: TRBV9
CDR3nt: TGTGCCAGCAGCAGTACTATGAGCTCCTACAATGAGCAGTTCTTC
CDR3aa: CASSSTMSSYNEQFF

j_gene: TRBJ2-5
d_gene: NA
abundance: NA
v_gene: TRBV9
CDR3nt: TGTGCCAGCAGCGTAGCCAGGGCCGAGGAGACCCAGTACTTC
CDR3aa: CASSVARAEETQYF

j_gene: TRBJ1-1
d_gene: NA
abundance: few
v_gene: TRBV29-1
CDR3nt: TGCAGCGGGGCCCCTGTGGAAACTGAAGCTTTCTTT
CDR3aa: CSGAPVETEAFF

j_gene: TRBJ1-1
d_gene: NA
abundance: NA
v_gene: TRBV10-3
CDR3nt: TGTGCCAAAACTAGGGTTAACACTGAAGCTTTCTTT
CDR3aa: CAKTRVNTEAFF